The next 30 T cell receptor beta chains were all read from a single sample in a study of cytomegalovirus exposure and HLA in healthy donors. Sequencing used immunoSEQ multiplex PCR; TCRdb keeps in-frame clones, though not all of them. The table lists about 280,000 clones, more than 75% of them singletons. Sequencing was carried out using PBMCs. These receptors all come from a woman aged 18-29 years in good health and CMV-seronegative.

This clone was recorded a few times. The CDR3 DNA is TGTGCCTGGAGGGACAGCTCCTATAATTCACCCCTCCACTTT. This translates into CAWRDSSYNSPLHF. This sequence joins TRBV30 and TRBJ1-6, with a weak D call TRBD1 (6 bases). CDR3 length equals 14 residues. The V end lost 3 bases, the J end lost 0 bases, and 6 bases lay between the germline ends. Germline V lookup: CDR1 GTSNPN, CDR2 SVGIG (reference sequence).

This chain connects TRBV28 to TRBJ1-4; D not resolved. Germline lookup yields CDR1 MDHEN and CDR2 SYDVKM. The V end was cut by 1 base, the J end by 8 bases, with 5 bases between. The CDR3 contains 12 residues. CDR3 residues: CASSLLREKLFF. The CDR3 nucleotides read TGTGCCAGCAGTTTATTGAGAGAAAAACTGTTTTTT.

A few counts support this clone. The CDR3 bases are TGTGCCAGCAGCAGGACAGGTTCCACAGATACGCAGTATTTT. Its protein product is CASSRTGSTDTQYF. This chain joins TRBV5-6 and TRBJ2-3; 7 bases agree with TRBD1. CDR3 length: 14 amino acids. The J segment lost 2 bases and the V segment lost 4 bases, leaving 4 bases of the junction unmatched. The germline V gene has CDR1 SGHDT and CDR2 YYEEEE.

The chain has TRBV29-1 and TRBJ1-1; D is uncertain. Germline V gene data show CDR1 as SQVTM and CDR2 as ANQGSEA. The CDR3 sequence is 12 residues long. Trimming cost V 3 bases and J 1 base, with 6 bases left between them. CDR3 loop: CSVEEQNTEAFF. CDR3 DNA sequence: TGCAGCGTTGAGGAGCAGAACACTGAAGCTTTCTTT.

The chain combines TRBV21-1 with TRBJ2-7; TRBD1 was called by the table and not checked on the DNA. TRBV21-1 is a listed pseudogene. CDR3 length: 20 amino acids. CDR3 DNA: TGTGCCAGCAGCAAAGAGTCTTTCTGGCAGGGGGACTCTGAGTCCTACGAGCAGTACTTC. Translation: CASSKESFWQGDSESYEQYF.

The gene calls are TRBV25-1 and TRBJ2-5, with D possibly matching TRBD2 (6 bases). The CDR3 loop spans 15 amino acids. Germline V lookup: CDR1 MGHDK, CDR2 SYGVNS. The ends were cut back, 1 base at V and 0 bases at J, with 9 bases in the middle. The CDR3 DNA reads as TGTGCCAGCAGTGAATTTCGGGGGTACCAAGAGACCCAGTACTTC. It is translated as CASSEFRGYQETQYF.

This clone was seen only a few times. V gene TRBV15 combines with J gene TRBJ1-1, with D perhaps TRBD1 (6 bases). The CDR3 is 13 residues long. Germline V gene sequence: CDR1 LNHNV, CDR2 YYDKDF (reference sequence). V lost 1 base and J lost 11, with 14 bases in between. CDR3 protein: CATSRAPGAVAFF. The CDR3, as DNA: TGTGCCACCAGCAGAGCCCCAGGGGCGGTGGCTTTCTTT.

V is TRBV25-1 and J is TRBJ2-7; 11 bases align to TRBD1. V dropped 2 bases and J dropped 1; count of bases not matched to a gene: 4. This CDR3 contains 16 residues. Germline V CDR1 and CDR2: MGHDK, SYGVNS. CDR3 region: CASSEPGQGESYEQYF. The DNA of the CDR3 is TGTGCCAGCAGTGAACCGGGACAGGGGGAATCCTACGAGCAGTACTTC.

J is TRBJ2-2 and V is TRBV6-1; D may be TRBD2 (5 bases). CDR1 MNHNS and CDR2 SASEGT come from the germline V gene. V lost 4 bases and J 3 bases, leaving 12 bases between the germline ends. The CDR3 totals 15 residues. CDR3 DNA: TGTGCCAGCAGTGGCCGCCGGGGTGACACCGGGGAGCTGTTTTTT. It specifies CASSGRRGDTGELFF.

This rearrangement joins TRBV28 to TRBJ1-1; 9 bases match TRBD1. Germline V lookup: CDR1 MDHEN, CDR2 SYDVKM. With V trimmed by 4 bases and J by 4 bases, 10 bases remained unmatched. The CDR3 has 16 residues. CDR3 nucleotide sequence: TGTGCCAGCAGTTGGGCACCGGGACAGGGCATCACTGAAGCTTTCTTT. This encodes CASSWAPGQGITEAFF. Full variable domain (rest looked up from reference TRBV28 and TRBJ1-1): DVKVTQSSRYLVKRTGEKVFLECVQDMDHENMFWYRQDPGLGLRLIYFSYDVKMKEKGDIPEGYSVSREKKERFSLILESASTNQTSMYLCASSWAPGQGITEAFFGQGTRLTVV.

This chain connects TRBV29-1 to TRBJ2-1; weak D call: TRBD2 (5 bases). There are 12 residues in the CDR3. Germline assignment: CDR1 SQVTM and CDR2 ANQGSEA. V gave up 4 bases and J gave up 7 bases, with 11 bases separating them. CDR3 protein: CSVGFGENEQFF. The CDR3 region has the DNA TGCAGCGTTGGGTTCGGGGAAAATGAGCAGTTCTTC.

This chain's CDR3 is CASGSSGLPNTGELFF. DNA of the CDR3: TGTGCCAGCGGAAGTTCGGGACTACCTAACACCGGGGAGCTGTTTTTT. The V and J genes are TRBV28 and TRBJ2-2; 7 bases agree with TRBD2. The ends lost 8 bases at V and 2 bases at J; junction bases unmatched: 11. This CDR3 contains 16 residues. Germline lookup yields CDR1 MDHEN and CDR2 SYDVKM.

J is TRBJ2-7 and V is TRBV14; 13 bases are shared with TRBD2. The ends lost 3 bases at V and 6 bases at J; junction bases unmatched: 5. There are 15 residues in the CDR3. The germline CDR1 and CDR2 sequences are SGHDN and FVKESK. CDR3 bases: TGTGCCAGCAGCCAGATACTAGCGGGAGGGGCCGAGCAGTACTTC. The encoded protein is CASSQILAGGAEQYF.

The chain recombines TRBV4-2 with TRBJ1-2, with 12 bases matching TRBD1. Germline CDR1 reads LGHNA; CDR2 reads YNFKEQ. J was trimmed by 8 bases and V by 1 base; bases with no gene match: 8. The CDR3 covers 16 residues. The chain's CDR3 is CASSQAPGQGANGYTF. CDR3 bases: TGTGCCAGCAGCCAAGCGCCGGGACAGGGGGCGAACGGCTACACCTTC.

This chain links TRBV5-1 with TRBJ2-3; D ambiguous. The germline V gene has CDR1 SGHRS and CDR2 YFSETQ. The germline V and J ends were trimmed by 4 bases and 1 base, with 16 bases remaining between them. The CDR3 is 16 amino acids. The CDR3 loop reads CASSPESGWGTDTQYF. Written as DNA, the CDR3 is TGCGCCAGCAGCCCGGAGTCGGGTTGGGGCACAGATACGCAGTATTTT.

The chain combines TRBV28 with TRBJ2-7, with D unresolved. The CDR3 covers 10 residues. V was trimmed by 6 bases and J by 3 bases, leaving 3 bases between them. Per germline, CDR1 MDHEN and CDR2 SYDVKM. The CDR3: CASSHYEQYF. The CDR3 nucleotides read TGTGCCAGCAGCCACTACGAGCAGTACTTC.

The chain has TRBV25-1 and TRBJ2-7, with D perhaps matching TRBD2 (6 bases). Germline assignment: CDR1 MGHDK and CDR2 SYGVNS. The CDR3 contains 17 residues. The ends were cut back, 6 bases at V and 2 bases at J, with 23 bases in the middle. The chain's CDR3 is CASSPPQGREHPYEQYF. CDR3 sequence (DNA): TGTGCCAGCAGCCCACCCCAAGGCCGGGAGCACCCCTACGAGCAGTACTTC.

The chain links TRBV7-2 to TRBJ2-3; D perhaps matches TRBD2 (6 bases). Trimming removed 5 bases at V and 6 bases at J, with 12 bases between. Germline values: CDR1 SGHTA, CDR2 FQGNSA. The CDR3 consists of 13 residues. DNA of the CDR3: TGTGCCAGCAGCCCCCTGAGCGGGGATACGCAGTATTTT. This encodes CASSPLSGDTQYF.

The rearrangement uses TRBV5-6 and TRBJ2-7; D not resolved. The germline V and J ends were trimmed by 4 bases and 2 bases, with 22 bases remaining between them. Germline-derived CDR1 and CDR2 are SGHDT and YYEEEE. The CDR3 has 17 residues. CDR3 nucleotide sequence: TGTGCCAGCAGCCCCTACCAAGTCCCCGTTTCCACCTACGAGCAGTACTTC. Residues: CASSPYQVPVSTYEQYF.

The genes are TRBV9 and TRBJ1-2; 7 positions match TRBD1. The V and J ends lost 4 bases and 8 bases, in that order; junction bases with no gene match: 11. The germline CDR1 and CDR2 sequences are SGDLS and YYNGEE. This CDR3 is 14 amino acids long. The chain's CDR3 is CASSPNTGVFGYTF. CDR3 DNA sequence: TGTGCCAGCAGCCCAAATACAGGGGTCTTCGGCTACACCTTC.

V usage is TRBV2 and J usage is TRBJ1-2; no clear D gene. Germline V gene data show CDR1 as SNHLY and CDR2 as FYNNEI. V shed 0 bases and J shed 5 bases, with 7 bases lying between them. This CDR3 is built from 13 residues. The CDR3 nucleotides read TGTGCCAGCAGTGAAGCGGCCCAGTATGGCTACACCTTC. This gives the protein CASSEAAQYGYTF.

The chain recombines TRBV9 with TRBJ2-1, with TRBD2 matching over 10 bases. The junction had 9 bases not matched to a gene; V was cut back by 2 bases and J by 7 bases. Germline V CDR1 and CDR2: SGDLS, YYNGEE. The CDR3 sequence is 16 residues long. The CDR3 sequence is CASSVLPGLALNEQFF. In nucleotides, the CDR3 is TGTGCCAGCAGCGTGTTACCGGGACTAGCGCTAAATGAGCAGTTCTTC.

The chain joins TRBV5-1 to TRBJ2-7; 9 bases fit TRBD1. J lost 5 bases, V lost 4 bases, and 7 bases had no gene match. Germline loops: CDR1 SGHRS, CDR2 YFSETQ. The CDR3 extends over 14 amino acids. The CDR3 nucleotides are TGCGCCAGCAGCATGACAGGGGGGGGAGACGAGCAGTACTTC. Protein product: CASSMTGGGDEQYF.

The gene calls are TRBV28 and TRBJ2-7; tentatively, D is TRBD2 (5 bases). Between the trimmed V and J ends, which lost 8 bases and 7 bases, there was a span of 12 bases. CDR1 MDHEN and CDR2 SYDVKM come from the germline V gene. There are 11 residues in the CDR3. CDR3 coding DNA: TGTGCCAGCGGCGGGTTGGGTGAGCAGTACTTC. Its protein product is CASGGLGEQYF.

The rearrangement links TRBV28 to TRBJ2-2; 9 nucleotides line up with TRBD1. With 5 bases clipped from V and 6 bases from J, the junction kept 10 bases outside the gene matches. The CDR3 totals 16 residues. CDR1 and CDR2 from the germline V gene are MDHEN and SYDVKM. The CDR3 loop is CASSTLWTGEAGELFF. Written as DNA, the CDR3 is TGTGCCAGCAGTACCCTGTGGACAGGGGAGGCCGGGGAGCTGTTTTTT.

This chain uses TRBV2 with TRBJ1-5; perhaps TRBD1 as D (6 bases). Trimming pared 6 bases from V and 0 bases from J, leaving 9 bases between. Germline assignment: CDR1 SNHLY and CDR2 FYNNEI. This CDR3 is built from 14 residues. This CDR3 reads CASRQGHSNQPQHF. CDR3 nucleotide sequence: TGTGCCAGCAGACAGGGCCATAGCAATCAGCCCCAGCATTTT.

J is TRBJ1-4 and V is TRBV9; D perhaps matches TRBD1 (5 bases). This CDR3 is built from 13 residues. V lost 6 bases, J lost 4 bases, and 10 bases lay in between. From germline, CDR1 is SGDLS and CDR2 YYNGEE. This chain's CDR3 is CASNRQSNEKLFF. The CDR3 DNA follows: TGTGCCAGCAATCGACAGAGTAATGAAAAACTGTTTTTT.

The genes are TRBV27 and TRBJ2-5; 8 bases map to TRBD1. The CDR3 has 14 residues. V lost 4 bases to trimming and J lost 7 bases; unmatched junction nucleotides: 8. CDR1 MNHEY and CDR2 SMNVEV come from the germline V gene (reference sequence). CDR3 loop: CASSSTTGVGTQYF. The CDR3 coding sequence is TGTGCCAGCAGTTCGACGACAGGGGTGGGGACCCAGTACTTC.

The chain uses TRBV28 and TRBJ2-1, with TRBD1 matching over 11 bases. Per germline, CDR1 MDHEN and CDR2 SYDVKM. This CDR3 spans 16 amino acids. CDR3 sequence (DNA): TGTGCTTCCGGGACAGGGGGATTTGGTCCCTACAATGAGCAGTTCTTC. Protein: CASGTGGFGPYNEQFF.

This chain joins TRBV15 and TRBJ2-1, with 10 bases matching TRBD2. CDR3 length: 17 residues. Trimming cost V 0 bases and J 5 bases; bases outside gene matches: 7. Germline values: CDR1 LNHNV, CDR2 YYDKDF (reference sequence). CDR3 coding DNA: TGTGCCACCAGCAGAGATCGTGGGACTAGCGCTCACAATGAGCAGTTCTTC. Its protein product is CATSRDRGTSAHNEQFF. The variable domain in full, with the rest retrieved from reference TRBV15 and TRBJ2-1, is DAMVIQNPRYQVTQFGKPVTLSCSQTLNHNVMYWYQQKSSQAPKLLFHYYDKDFNNEADTPDNFQSRRPNTSFCFLDIRSPGLGDTAMYLCATSRDRGTSAHNEQFFGPGTRLTVL.